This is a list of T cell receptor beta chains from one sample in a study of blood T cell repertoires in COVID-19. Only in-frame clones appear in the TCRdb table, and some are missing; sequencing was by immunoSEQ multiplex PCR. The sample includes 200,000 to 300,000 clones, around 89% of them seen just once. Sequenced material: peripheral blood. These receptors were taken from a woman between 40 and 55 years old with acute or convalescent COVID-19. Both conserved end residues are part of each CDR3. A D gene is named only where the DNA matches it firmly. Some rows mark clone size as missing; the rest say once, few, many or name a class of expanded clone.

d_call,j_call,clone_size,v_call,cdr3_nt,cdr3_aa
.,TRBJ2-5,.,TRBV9,TGTGCCAGCAAAGAACAAGCTGGCTGGGGGCCCCAAGAGACCCAGTACTTC,CASKEQAGWGPQETQYF
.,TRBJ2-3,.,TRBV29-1,TGCAGCGTTGAAGGGGCGGGGGCACACACAGATACGCAGTATTTT,CSVEGAGAHTDTQYF
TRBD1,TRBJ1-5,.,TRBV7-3,TGTGCCAGCAGCCCTGGACAGGATCAGCCCCAGCATTTT,CASSPGQDQPQHF
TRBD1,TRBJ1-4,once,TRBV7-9,TGTGCCAGCAGCCCGGGGACAGGACGACTGAATGAAAAACTGTTTTTT,CASSPGTGRLNEKLFF
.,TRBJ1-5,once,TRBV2,TGTGCCAGCAGGGGGCAGGGGTATCAGCCCCAGCATTTT,CASRGQGYQPQHF
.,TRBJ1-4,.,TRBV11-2,TGTGCCAGCAGCTTAGGGCTAGGATCCCCGACGGGTTTT,CASSLGLGSPTGF
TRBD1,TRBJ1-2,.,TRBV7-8,TGTGCCAGCAGCGTACAGGGGGGCAATGGCTACACCTTC,CASSVQGGNGYTF
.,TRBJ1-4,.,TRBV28,TGTGCCAGCAGTTTAGTAAGGGGTAATGAAAAACTGTTTTTT,CASSLVRGNEKLFF
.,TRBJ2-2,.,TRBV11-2,TGTGCCAGCAGCTTAGAGGGAGGAAGCACCGGGGAGCTGTTTTTT,CASSLEGGSTGELFF
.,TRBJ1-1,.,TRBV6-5,TGTGCCAGCAGTTACAAGCCGACGCAGGGGACCGAAGCTTTCTTT,CASSYKPTQGTEAFF
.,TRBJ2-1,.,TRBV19,TGTGCCAGTAGTGGCACAGGGCATGAGCAGTTCTTC,CASSGTGHEQFF
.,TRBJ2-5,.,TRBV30,TGTGCCTGGAGTGTACGTGTGAGAGAGACCCAGTACTTC,CAWSVRVRETQYF
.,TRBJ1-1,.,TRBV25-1,TGTGCCAGCAGAGGGGGAGCGGGAGGCACTGAAGCTTTCTTT,CASRGGAGGTEAFF
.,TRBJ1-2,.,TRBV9,TGTGCCAGCAGCGTAGTCGGGGAGGGCTATGGCTACACCTTC,CASSVVGEGYGYTF
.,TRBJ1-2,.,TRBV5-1,TGCGCCAGCAGCCCGGGACAACAGGTGCGGGGCTACACCTTC,CASSPGQQVRGYTF
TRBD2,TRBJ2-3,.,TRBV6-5,TGTGCCATCGGGGGGGCGGGAGATACGCAGTATTTT,CAIGGAGDTQYF
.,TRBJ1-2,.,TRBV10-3,TGTGCCATCAGTCAGGGTTATGGCTACACCTTC,CAISQGYGYTF
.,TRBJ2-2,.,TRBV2,TGTGCCAGCAGAGAGGAGGGACAGTACACCGGGGAGCTGTTTTTT,CASREEGQYTGELFF
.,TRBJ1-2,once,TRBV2,TGTGCCAGCAGTGAAGCGAAGACAGCCCACTATGGCTACACCTTC,CASSEAKTAHYGYTF
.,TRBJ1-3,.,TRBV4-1,TGCGCCAGCAGCCAAGGCAGGGCCTGGTCTGGAAACACCATATATTTT,CASSQGRAWSGNTIYF
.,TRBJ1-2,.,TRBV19,TGTGCCAGTAACCGAGAAGGGGGAGCTAACTATGGCTACACCTTC,CASNREGGANYGYTF
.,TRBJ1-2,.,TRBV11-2,TGTGCCAGTCGAGACTTGGACAGAACTAACTATGGCTACACCTTC,CASRDLDRTNYGYTF
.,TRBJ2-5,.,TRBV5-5,TGTGCCAGCAGCTTGGTGATTTGGGGCATGGAAGAGACCCAGTACTTC,CASSLVIWGMEETQYF
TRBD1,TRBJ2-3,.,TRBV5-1,TGCGCCAGCAGGTTTAGGACAGGGGGCGCCAGGGGCACAGATACGCAGTATTTT,CASRFRTGGARGTDTQYF
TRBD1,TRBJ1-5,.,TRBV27,TGTGCCAGCAGCAGACAGGGAACGAGGGGCAATCAGCCCCAGCATTTT,CASSRQGTRGNQPQHF
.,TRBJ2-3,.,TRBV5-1,TGCGCCAGCAGCTTGTGGAGAAGCACAGATACGCAGTATTTT,CASSLWRSTDTQYF
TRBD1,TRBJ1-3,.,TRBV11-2,TGTGCCAGCACCACAGGGGCCCGGGTTAGCACCATATATTTT,CASTTGARVSTIYF
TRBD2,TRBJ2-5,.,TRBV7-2,TGTGCCAGCAGCTTTTCGGCTAGCGGGGGGAAAGAGACCCAGTACTTC,CASSFSASGGKETQYF
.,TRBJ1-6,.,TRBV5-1,TGCGCCAGCAGCTTCGGACTCTTGGCGGATTCACCCCTCCACTTT,CASSFGLLADSPLHF
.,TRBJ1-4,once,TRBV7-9,TGTGCCAGCAGCTTATTGGGGGGAAAAACCCAAAAACTGTTTTTT,CASSLLGGKTQKLFF
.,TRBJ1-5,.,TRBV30,TGTGCCTGGGATCAGAATAGCAATCAGCCCCAGCATTTT,CAWDQNSNQPQHF
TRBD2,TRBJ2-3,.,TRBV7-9,TGTGCCAGCAGCTTTAGCGGGGGGGCCCCTACGCAGTATTTT,CASSFSGGAPTQYF
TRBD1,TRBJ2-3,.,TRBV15,TGTGCCGCACGAGGACAGGTCCCAGATACGCAGTATTTT,CAARGQVPDTQYF
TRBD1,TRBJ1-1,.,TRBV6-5,TGTGCCAGCAGACTCGACAGGGCCACTGAAGCTTTCTTT,CASRLDRATEAFF
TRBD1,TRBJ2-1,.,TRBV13,TGTGCCAGCAGATTGGAGGGCCGGACAGGGGATGAGCAGTTCTTC,CASRLEGRTGDEQFF
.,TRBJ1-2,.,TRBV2,TGTGCCAGCAGTGGGGCCGGGATATTAAGAGGCGACTATGGCTACACCTTC,CASSGAGILRGDYGYTF
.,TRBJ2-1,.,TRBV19,TGTGCCAGTAGTATAGATTGGGGGGGGGCCCACAATGAGCAGTTCTTC,CASSIDWGGAHNEQFF
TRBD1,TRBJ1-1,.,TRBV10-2,TGCGCCAGCAGGACAGGGATTGAGAAAGCTGAAGCTTTCTTT,CASRTGIEKAEAFF
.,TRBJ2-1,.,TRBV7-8,TGTGCCAGCACCCTAAATCTCCATGAGCAGTTCTTC,CASTLNLHEQFF
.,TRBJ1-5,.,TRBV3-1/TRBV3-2,TGTGCCAGCAGCCAAGATTTACCGGGCGGGAGCAATCAGCCCCAGCATTTT,CASSQDLPGGSNQPQHF
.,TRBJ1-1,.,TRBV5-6,TGTGCCAGCAGCATCGGGGCTGAAGCTTTCTTT,CASSIGAEAFF
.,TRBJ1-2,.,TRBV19,TGTGCCAGTAGTTCCTCGGACAGTAACTATGGCTACACCTTC,CASSSSDSNYGYTF
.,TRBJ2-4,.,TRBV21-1,TGTGCCAGCAGCTTGATCTCCCCCAGGGCTGAGACTCAGAACATTCAGTACTTC,CASSLISPRAETQNIQYF
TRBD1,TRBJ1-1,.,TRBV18,TGTGCCAGCTCACGGGACAGGGCGGCCACTGAAGCTTTCTTT,CASSRDRAATEAFF
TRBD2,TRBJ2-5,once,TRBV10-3,TGTGCCATCGCTAGCGGGGCTGAAGATACCCAGTACTTC,CAIASGAEDTQYF
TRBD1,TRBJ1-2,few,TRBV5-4,TGTGCCAGCAGCGATGGGACAGGGATTCCCTATGGCTACACCTTC,CASSDGTGIPYGYTF
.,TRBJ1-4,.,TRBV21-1,TGTGCCAGCAGCCCCTTAGGGACAGATAAAGAGGGAGAAAAACTGTTTTTT,CASSPLGTDKEGEKLFF
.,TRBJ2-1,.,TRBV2,TGTGCCAGCAAAGGGTCAGGGTCCCTCAATGAGCAGTTCTTC,CASKGSGSLNEQFF
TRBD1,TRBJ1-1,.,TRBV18,TGTGCCAGCTCAAGGCAGGACAGGGAAGAAGTAGCTTTCTTT,CASSRQDREEVAFF
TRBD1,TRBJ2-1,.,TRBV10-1,TGCGCCAGCAGCCTATCGGACAGGGCTTTCAATGAGCAGTTCTTC,CASSLSDRAFNEQFF
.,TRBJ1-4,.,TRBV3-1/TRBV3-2,TGTGCCAGCAGCCAAGTTATGCGAGAAAAACTGTTTTTT,CASSQVMREKLFF
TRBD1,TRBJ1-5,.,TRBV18,TGTGCCAGCTCACCACCGGGACAGGGACGAAATCAGCCCCAGCATTTT,CASSPPGQGRNQPQHF
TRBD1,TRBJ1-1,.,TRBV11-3,TGTGCCAGCAGCTCAGCAGGGGGAACTGAAGCTTTCTTT,CASSSAGGTEAFF
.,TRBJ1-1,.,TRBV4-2,TGTGCCAGCAGCCCCCTGGGGGGAGGTACTGAAGCTTTCTTT,CASSPLGGGTEAFF
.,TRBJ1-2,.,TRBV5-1,TGCGCCAGCAGCTCCGGGCCAGGGAATTACAATGGCTACACCTTC,CASSSGPGNYNGYTF
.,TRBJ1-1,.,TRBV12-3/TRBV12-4,TGTGCCAGCAGTTTCGGCTCGAGGACTGAAGCTTTCTTT,CASSFGSRTEAFF
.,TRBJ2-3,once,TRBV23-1,TGCGCCAGCAGTCACTCAGCGCCCAGGGCAGATACGCAGTATTTT,CASSHSAPRADTQYF
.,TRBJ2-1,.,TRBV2,TGTGCCAGCAGTCCACAGGGCAATGAGCAGTTCTTC,CASSPQGNEQFF
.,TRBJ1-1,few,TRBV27,TGTGCCAGCAGTCCAGACACTCAGATGAACACTGAAGCTTTCTTT,CASSPDTQMNTEAFF
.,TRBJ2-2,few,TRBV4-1,TGCGCCAGCAGCTTTATCGCGAACACCGGGGAGCTGTTTTTT,CASSFIANTGELFF